Below, 27 T cell receptor beta chains from the same sample are listed, as sequenced in a study (dated by TCRdb to about 2015). Library preparation was by 5' RACE. TCRdb shows the sequencer as Illumina MiSeq. The public reads were quality trimmed at Q25 with fastp and then assembled into clones with MiXCR by TCRdb, keeping productive beta chains. Rows are unified per CDR3 protein, each entry keeping the most common DNA and genes. The table for this sample lists about 43,000 distinct CDR3 sequences; more than 20% of them were counted only once. The leading ten clones occupy approximately 4.7% of the sample. Tregs were isolated as CD4+CD25+CD127-/low cells. What was sequenced was Tregs sorted from a lymph node. These receptors came from a female donor with breast cancer.

This chain joins TRBV23-1 and TRBJ2-1; 7 bases fit TRBD2. TRBV23-1 belongs to the ORF category, with a function that is uncertain. V trimming: 1 base; J trimming: 7 bases; junction bases outside the gene matches: 7. The CDR3 spans 15 residues. CDR3 protein: CASSQWGTILNEQFF. As DNA, the CDR3 is TGCGCCAGCAGTCAATGGGGGACTATTCTTAATGAGCAGTTCTTC.

The chain combines TRBV24-1 with TRBJ2-5; no definite D call. Germline V gene sequence: CDR1 KGHDR, CDR2 SFDVKD. The CDR3 covers 13 residues. Trimming removed 0 bases from V and 3 bases from J, with 4 bases in between. In DNA form, the CDR3 reads TGTGCCACCAGTGATTTGGGGGAAGAGACCCAGTACTTC. Amino acids: CATSDLGEETQYF.

For this clonotype: A single base separates this from a much larger clone, so it may be a read error. The chain uses TRBV9 and TRBJ2-7; D is unresolved. The CDR3 has 14 residues. Germline V lookup: CDR1 SGDLS, CDR2 YYNGEE. The CDR3 DNA sequence: TGTACCAGCAGCGTAGCCGTTGGTGAAAACGAGCAGTACTTC. Translating it yields CTSSVAVGENEQYF. The whole variable domain, filled in from reference TRBV9 and TRBJ2-7, reads DSGVTQTPKHLITATGQRVTLRCSPRSGDLSVYWYQQSLDQGLQFLIQYYNGEERAKGNILERFSAQQFPDLHSELNLSSLELGDSALYFCTSSVAVGENEQYFGPGTRLTVT.

This rearrangement joins TRBV11-2 to TRBJ2-3; a weak D match, TRBD2 (6 bases). The V end was cut by 1 base, the J end by 8 bases, with 19 bases between. The CDR3 contains 16 residues. Germline V gene lookup returns CDR1 SGHAT and CDR2 FQNNGV. The CDR3 loop reads CASSLAGVGSTATQYF. In nucleotides, the CDR3 is TGTGCCAGCAGCTTAGCGGGAGTGGGTTCCACGGCTACGCAGTATTTT.

This clonotype showed up just a few times. The chain is built from TRBV5-6 and TRBJ1-2, with a possible D match to TRBD1 (6 bases). The V end lost 2 bases, the J end lost 2 bases, and 10 bases lay between the germline ends. Germline V gene lookup returns CDR1 SGHDT and CDR2 YYEEEE. This CDR3 region has 14 residues. In nucleotides, the CDR3 is TGTGCCAGCAGCTTACGGACAGCCAACTATGGCTACACCTTC. The encoded protein is CASSLRTANYGYTF.

The chain has TRBV9 and TRBJ2-3, with D unclear. Per germline, CDR1 SGDLS and CDR2 YYNGEE. The CDR3 extends over 12 amino acids. V gave up 4 bases and J gave up 1 base, with 4 bases separating them. The CDR3 DNA is TGTGCCAGCAGCTGGGGCACAGATACGCAGTATTTT. Amino acids: CASSWGTDTQYF.

This clonotype was detected many times. The rearrangement uses TRBV3-1 and TRBJ2-1, with 11 bases that match TRBD2. With V trimmed by 0 bases and J by 7 bases, 5 bases remained unmatched. This CDR3 is 16 amino acids long. CDR1 is LGHDT and CDR2 is YNNKEL in the germline V gene (reference sequence). DNA for the CDR3: TGTGCCAGCAGCCAAGACCCCCGACTAGCGGGGAATGAGCAGTTCTTC. Its translation: CASSQDPRLAGNEQFF.

The CDR3 loop is CASSAQNTGELFF. The CDR3 DNA reads as TGTGCCAGCAGCGCTCAGAACACCGGGGAGCTGTTTTTT. The chain uses TRBV7-9 and TRBJ2-2, with D unresolved. Trimming cost V 5 bases and J 1 base, with 5 bases left between them. Germline V gene sequence: CDR1 SEHNR, CDR2 FQNEAQ (reference sequence). This CDR3 region has 13 residues.

This clonotype was detected a few times. V is TRBV20-1 and J is TRBJ1-3; D not certain. The CDR3 sequence is 13 residues long. Looked up from germline, CDR1 is DFQATT and CDR2 is SNEGSKA (reference sequence). With 3 bases removed from V and 8 bases from J, the gap between germline ends came to 14 bases. CDR3 in amino acids: CSASSGVKDTIYF. The CDR3 coding sequence is TGCAGTGCTAGTTCCGGGGTAAAAGACACCATATATTTT.

On this clonotype: A single base separates this from a much larger clone, so it may be a read error. The chain links TRBV28 to TRBJ1-6; TRBD1 matches at 8 bases. There are 14 residues in the CDR3. Germline V lookup: CDR1 MDHEN, CDR2 SYDVKM. The DNA for the CDR3 is TGTGCCGGCAGTTTACAGGGGGTCAATTCACCCCTCCACTTT. This codes for CAGSLQGVNSPLHF.

The rearrangement uses TRBV4-2 and TRBJ2-7; 9 bases fit TRBD1. The CDR3 spans 15 residues. Looked up from germline, CDR1 is LGHNA and CDR2 is YNFKEQ. V dropped 4 bases and J dropped 4; count of bases not matched to a gene: 8. CDR3 bases: TGTGCCAGCAGCCCTCTAACAGGGGGCGCTTACGAGCAGTACTTC. Translation gives CASSPLTGGAYEQYF.

On this clonotype: This may come from a read error, since a much larger clone is one base off. The conserved phenylalanine or tryptophan normally closing the CDR3 is absent here, so this likely arose from a read error. The chain carries TRBV12-3 or TRBV12-4 and TRBJ2-7; D gene ambiguous. The CDR3 loop spans 11 amino acids. V dropped 3 bases and J dropped 4 bases, with 4 bases sitting between them. The DNA of the CDR3 is TGTGCCAGCAGTTTTAGGTACGAGCAGTACTCC. Protein product: CASSFRYEQYS.

This clonotype was seen many times. The chain links TRBV12-3 or TRBV12-4 to TRBJ2-7; D not certain. The CDR3 is 14 residues long. Trimming removed 5 bases from V and 4 bases from J, with 15 bases in between. DNA of the CDR3: TGTGCCAGCAGTACACTTGGAAAATCGTACGAGCAGTACTTC. It encodes CASSTLGKSYEQYF.

This clonotype was counted a few times. The J gene is TRBJ2-7, the V gene TRBV27; 7 positions agree with TRBD1. Germline CDR1 MNHEY, CDR2 SMNVEV (reference sequence). This CDR3 spans 14 amino acids. Trimming at V came to 2 bases and at J to 5 bases, leaving 6 bases not matched to a gene. The CDR3 coding sequence is TGTGCCAGCAGTTTAAGGGGGCAGGTCAACGAGCAGTACTTC. It yields the protein CASSLRGQVNEQYF.

For this clonotype: A read error is possible here, since a much larger clone lies one base away. The rearrangement joins TRBV5-6 to TRBJ1-3; 11 positions match TRBD1. Germline CDR1 and CDR2: SGHDT and YYEEEE. This CDR3 has 15 residues. The V segment lost 3 bases and the J segment 5 bases; nucleotides outside the gene matches: 4. CDR3 amino acids: CASSWDRGARNTIYF. For the CDR3, the DNA is TGTGCCAGCAGCTGGGACAGGGGGGCTAGAAACACCATATATTTT.

This clonotype was observed a few times. The V gene is TRBV5-1, the J gene TRBJ1-6; D uncertain. Trimming shortened V by 0 bases and J by 4 bases, and 8 bases separated the two germline ends. This CDR3 comprises 15 residues. The germline V gene encodes CDR1 SGHRS and CDR2 YFSETQ. Here the CDR3 reads CASSLESGYNSPLHF. The CDR3 DNA is TGCGCCAGCAGCTTGGAGTCGGGTTATAATTCACCCCTCCACTTT.

The J gene is TRBJ2-4, the V gene TRBV20-1; D is unclear. CDR1 is DFQATT, CDR2 SNEGSKA, per germline (reference sequence). V lost 1 base to trimming and J lost 0 bases, with 7 bases between them. CDR3 size: 14 residues. The CDR3 coding sequence is TGCAGTGCTAGAGTAGAGCTAGCCAAAAACATTCAGTACTTC. This sequence encodes CSARVELAKNIQYF.

The sample holds a few counts of this clonotype. An end of the junction does not agree with germline; a read error may underlie this. The gene calls are TRBV28 and TRBJ1-3; unclear D gene. The germline gives CDR1 MDHEN, CDR2 SYDVKM. This CDR3 spans 14 amino acids. This CDR3 is CTSSYSGQGNTIYF. The CDR3 nucleotides are TGTACCAGCAGCTATTCGGGCCAAGGAAACACCATATATTTT. The full variable domain, in which reference TRBV28 and TRBJ1-3 provide the parts outside the CDR3, is DVKVTQSSRYLVKRTGEKVFLECVQDMDHENMFWYRQDPGLGLRLIYFSYDVKMKEKGDIPEGYSVSREKKERFSLILESASTNQTSMYLCTSSYSGQGNTIYFGEGSWLTVV.

This clonotype was detected only a few times. The rearrangement links TRBV7-9 to TRBJ1-1, with D unclear. The germline V gene has CDR1 SEHNR and CDR2 FQNEAQ (reference sequence). The CDR3 is 12 amino acids. Trimming took 0 bases from V and 14 from J, leaving 13 bases between them. CDR3 bases: TGTGCCAGCAGCTTAGCAGGCCTCGGAACCTTCTTT. This encodes CASSLAGLGTFF.

The chain couples TRBV7-3 to TRBJ2-5, with TRBD1 matching over 7 bases. Germline V gene lookup returns CDR1 SGHTA and CDR2 FQGTGA. The CDR3 totals 13 residues. V lost 5 bases, J lost 6 bases, and 6 bases stayed unmatched. The CDR3 DNA follows: TGTGCCAGCAGCCCCCGACAGGGAAAGACCCAGTACTTC. Residues: CASSPRQGKTQYF.

This clonotype came up a few times. The V call is TRBV15, the J call TRBJ2-7; the D call may be TRBD1 or TRBD2 (6 bases each). The CDR3 is 15 residues long. With 0 bases removed from V and 7 bases from J, the gap between germline ends came to 16 bases. CDR1 and CDR2 from the germline V gene are LNHNV and YYDKDF (reference sequence). The CDR3 DNA reads as TGTGCCACCAGCAGAGATGGGGGCAGTGGACTAGAGCAGTACTTC. This translates into CATSRDGGSGLEQYF.

This clonotype was recorded a few times. The J gene is TRBJ1-2, the V gene TRBV10-3, with 11 bases matching TRBD1. This CDR3 spans 15 amino acids. The ends lost 3 bases at V and 4 bases at J; junction bases unmatched: 4. Germline assignment: CDR1 ENHRY and CDR2 SYGVKD. As DNA, the CDR3 is TGTGCCATCAGTGATGCCGGGACAGGGGGCTATGGCTACACCTTC. As protein: CAISDAGTGGYGYTF.

This clonotype was picked up a small number of times. This chain connects TRBV30 to TRBJ2-7; D is perhaps TRBD1 (7 bases). Germline CDR1 GTSNPN, CDR2 SVGIG (reference sequence). Between the trimmed V and J ends, which lost 3 bases and 3 bases, there was a span of 12 bases. This CDR3 is 13 amino acids long. The CDR3 bases are TGTGCCTGGAGCCAGGGGGGCAGCTACGAGCAGTACTTC. It codes for CAWSQGGSYEQYF.

The chain couples TRBV28 to TRBJ2-2; TRBD2 might be the D (5 bases). Trimming took off 5 bases at V and 6 bases at J, with 16 bases between the two ends. This CDR3 has 15 amino acids. Germline V CDR1 and CDR2: MDHEN, SYDVKM. CDR3 amino acids: CASSPPEDPPGELFF. The CDR3 DNA follows: TGTGCCAGCAGTCCCCCGGAGGATCCCCCCGGGGAGCTGTTTTTT.

This clonotype was seen ten or more times. The CDR3, as DNA: TGTGCCAGCAGCTTGATGGAAAATGAGCAGTTCTTC. This codes for CASSLMENEQFF. V gene TRBV5-6 combines with J gene TRBJ2-1, with D hard to call. Germline V gene sequence: CDR1 SGHDT, CDR2 YYEEEE. The V and J ends lost 1 base and 7 bases respectively, with 6 bases between them. This CDR3 has 12 residues.

This clonotype was counted many times. The chain joins TRBV2 to TRBJ2-1; D is unclear. The CDR3 totals 14 residues. V was pared by 10 bases and J by 6 bases, with 19 bases between. Germline lookup yields CDR1 SNHLY and CDR2 FYNNEI. The CDR3 bases are TGTGCCACAACCCCAAGTAATAGAGTCAATGAGCAGTTCTTC. It is translated as CATTPSNRVNEQFF.

This clonotype was observed a few times. The V gene is TRBV29-1, the J gene TRBJ2-7; D perhaps matches TRBD2 (5 bases). CDR3 length: 13 residues. Trimming cost V 4 bases and J 9 bases, with 19 bases left between them. From germline, CDR1 is SQVTM and CDR2 ANQGSEA. This chain's CDR3 is CSVGETPELGQYF. The DNA of the CDR3 is TGCAGCGTTGGGGAGACTCCCGAACTTGGGCAGTACTTC.